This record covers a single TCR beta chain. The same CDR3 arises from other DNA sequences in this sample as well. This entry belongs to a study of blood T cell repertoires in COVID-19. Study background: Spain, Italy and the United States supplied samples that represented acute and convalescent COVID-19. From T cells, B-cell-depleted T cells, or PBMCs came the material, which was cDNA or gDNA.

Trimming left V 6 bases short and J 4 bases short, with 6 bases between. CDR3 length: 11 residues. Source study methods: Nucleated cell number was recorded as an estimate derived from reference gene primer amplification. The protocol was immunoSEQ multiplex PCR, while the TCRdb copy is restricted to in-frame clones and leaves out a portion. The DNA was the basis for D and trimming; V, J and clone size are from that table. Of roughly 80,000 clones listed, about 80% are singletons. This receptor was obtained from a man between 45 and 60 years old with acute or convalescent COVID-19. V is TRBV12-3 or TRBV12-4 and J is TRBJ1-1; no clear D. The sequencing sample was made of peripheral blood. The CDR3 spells CASSRGTEAFF. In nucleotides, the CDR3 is TGTGCCAGCAGCAGAGGCACTGAAGCTTTCTTT.